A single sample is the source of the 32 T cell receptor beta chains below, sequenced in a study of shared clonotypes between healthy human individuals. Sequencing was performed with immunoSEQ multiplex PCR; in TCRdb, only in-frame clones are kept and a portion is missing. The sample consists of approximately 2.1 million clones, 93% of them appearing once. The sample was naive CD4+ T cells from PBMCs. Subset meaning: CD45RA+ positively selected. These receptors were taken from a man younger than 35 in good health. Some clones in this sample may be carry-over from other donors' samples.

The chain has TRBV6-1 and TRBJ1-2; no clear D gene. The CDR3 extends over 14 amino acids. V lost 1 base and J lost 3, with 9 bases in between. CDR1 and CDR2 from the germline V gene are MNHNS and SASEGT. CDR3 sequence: CASSEGSRHYGYTF. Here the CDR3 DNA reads TGTGCCAGCAGTGAAGGAAGCCGTCACTATGGCTACACCTTC.

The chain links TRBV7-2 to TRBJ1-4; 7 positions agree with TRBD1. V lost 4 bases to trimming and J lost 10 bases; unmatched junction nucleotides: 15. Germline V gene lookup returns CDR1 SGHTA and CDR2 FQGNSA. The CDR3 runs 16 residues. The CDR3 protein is CASSSRDSLDWGKLFF. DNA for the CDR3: TGTGCCAGCAGCTCCCGGGACAGCCTCGATTGGGGAAAACTGTTTTTT.

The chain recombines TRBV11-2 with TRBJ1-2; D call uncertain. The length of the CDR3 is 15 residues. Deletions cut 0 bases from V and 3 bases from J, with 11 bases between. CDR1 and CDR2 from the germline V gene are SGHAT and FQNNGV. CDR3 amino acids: CASSLEYGEHYGYTF. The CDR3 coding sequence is TGTGCCAGCAGCTTAGAGTATGGGGAGCACTATGGCTACACCTTC.

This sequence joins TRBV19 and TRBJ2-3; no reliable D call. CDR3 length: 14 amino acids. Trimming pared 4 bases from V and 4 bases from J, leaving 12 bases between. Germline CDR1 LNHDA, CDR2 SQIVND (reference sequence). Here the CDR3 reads CASSKGYEPDTQYF. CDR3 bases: TGTGCCAGTAGTAAAGGGTACGAACCAGATACGCAGTATTTT. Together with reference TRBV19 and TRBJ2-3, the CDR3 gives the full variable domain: DGGITQSPKYLFRKEGQNVTLSCEQNLNHDAMYWYRQDPGQGLRLIYYSQIVNDFQKGDIAEGYSVSREKKESFPLTVTSAQKNPTAFYLCASSKGYEPDTQYFGPGTRLTVL.

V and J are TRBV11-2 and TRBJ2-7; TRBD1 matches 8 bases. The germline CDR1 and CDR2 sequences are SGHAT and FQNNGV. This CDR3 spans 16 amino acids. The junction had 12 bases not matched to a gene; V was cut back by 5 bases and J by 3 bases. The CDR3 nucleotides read TGTGCCAGCAGCCATTTGCAGGGGGCGAAATTCTACGAGCAGTACTTC. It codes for CASSHLQGAKFYEQYF.

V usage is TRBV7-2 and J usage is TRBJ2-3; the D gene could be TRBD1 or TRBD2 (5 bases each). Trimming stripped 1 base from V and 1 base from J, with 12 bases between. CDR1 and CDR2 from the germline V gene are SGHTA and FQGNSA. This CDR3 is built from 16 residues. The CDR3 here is CASSLGGVGGTDTQYF. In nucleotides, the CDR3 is TGTGCCAGCAGCTTAGGTGGCGTGGGGGGCACAGATACGCAGTATTTT.

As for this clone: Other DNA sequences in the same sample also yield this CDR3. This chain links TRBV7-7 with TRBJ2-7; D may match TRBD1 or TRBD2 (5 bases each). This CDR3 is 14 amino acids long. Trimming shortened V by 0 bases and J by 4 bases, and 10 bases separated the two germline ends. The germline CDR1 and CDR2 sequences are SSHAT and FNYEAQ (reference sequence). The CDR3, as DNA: TGTGCCAGCAGCTTAGCCCAGGGACCTTACGAGCAGTACTTC. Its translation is CASSLAQGPYEQYF.

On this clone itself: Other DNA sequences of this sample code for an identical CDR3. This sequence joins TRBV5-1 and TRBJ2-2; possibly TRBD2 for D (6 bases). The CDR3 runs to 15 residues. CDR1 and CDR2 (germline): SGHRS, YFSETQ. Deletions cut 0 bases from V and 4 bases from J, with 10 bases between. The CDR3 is CASSLGQGGTGELFF. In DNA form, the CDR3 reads TGCGCCAGCAGCTTGGGTCAGGGAGGCACCGGGGAGCTGTTTTTT.

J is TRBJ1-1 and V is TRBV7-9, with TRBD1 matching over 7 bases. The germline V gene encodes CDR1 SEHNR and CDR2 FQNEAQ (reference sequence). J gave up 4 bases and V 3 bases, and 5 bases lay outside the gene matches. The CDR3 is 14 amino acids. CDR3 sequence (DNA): TGTGCCAGCAGCTTTCGACAGGGTTTCACTGAAGCTTTCTTT. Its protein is CASSFRQGFTEAFF.

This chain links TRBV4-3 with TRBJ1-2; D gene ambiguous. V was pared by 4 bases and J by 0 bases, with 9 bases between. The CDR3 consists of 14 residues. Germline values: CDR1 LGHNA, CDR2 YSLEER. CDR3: CASSPRRSNYGYTF. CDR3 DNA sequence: TGCGCCAGCAGCCCCCGGAGGTCTAACTATGGCTACACCTTC.

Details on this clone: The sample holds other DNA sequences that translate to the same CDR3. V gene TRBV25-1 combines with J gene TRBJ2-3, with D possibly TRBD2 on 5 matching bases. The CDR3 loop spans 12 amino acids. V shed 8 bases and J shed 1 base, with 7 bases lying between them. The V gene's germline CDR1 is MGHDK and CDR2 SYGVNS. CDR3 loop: CASGRGTDTQYF. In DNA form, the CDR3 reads TGTGCCAGCGGGCGGGGCACAGATACGCAGTATTTT.

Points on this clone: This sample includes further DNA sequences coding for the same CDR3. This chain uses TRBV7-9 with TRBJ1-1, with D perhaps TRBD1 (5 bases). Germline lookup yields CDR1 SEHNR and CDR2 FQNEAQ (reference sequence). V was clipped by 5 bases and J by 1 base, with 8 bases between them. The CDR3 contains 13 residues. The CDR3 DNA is TGTGCCAGCAGCCTCGACAGGAACACTGAAGCTTTCTTT. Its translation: CASSLDRNTEAFF.

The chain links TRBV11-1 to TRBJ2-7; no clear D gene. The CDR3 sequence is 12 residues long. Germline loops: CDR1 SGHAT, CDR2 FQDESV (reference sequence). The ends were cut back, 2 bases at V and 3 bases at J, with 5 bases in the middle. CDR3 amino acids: CASSLRDYEQYF. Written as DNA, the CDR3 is TGTGCCAGCAGCTTAAGAGACTACGAGCAGTACTTC. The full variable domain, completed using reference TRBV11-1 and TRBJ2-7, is EAEVAQSPRYKITEKSQAVAFWCDPISGHATLYWYRQILGQGPELLVQFQDESVVDDSQLPKDRFSAERLKGVDSTLKIQPAELGDSAMYLCASSLRDYEQYFGPGTRLTVT.

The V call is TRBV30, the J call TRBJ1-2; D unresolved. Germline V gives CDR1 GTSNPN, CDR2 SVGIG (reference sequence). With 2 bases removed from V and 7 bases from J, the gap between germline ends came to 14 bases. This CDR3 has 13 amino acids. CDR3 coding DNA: TGTGCCTGGAGTTCGGGCCCCCTCAGTGGCTACACCTTC. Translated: CAWSSGPLSGYTF.

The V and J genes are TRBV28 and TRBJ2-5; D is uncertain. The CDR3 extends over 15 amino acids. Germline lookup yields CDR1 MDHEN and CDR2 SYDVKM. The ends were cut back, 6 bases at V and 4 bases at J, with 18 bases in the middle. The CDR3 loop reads CASSHSTLGRETQYF. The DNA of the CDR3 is TGTGCCAGCAGCCACTCAACGTTAGGGCGAGAGACCCAGTACTTC.

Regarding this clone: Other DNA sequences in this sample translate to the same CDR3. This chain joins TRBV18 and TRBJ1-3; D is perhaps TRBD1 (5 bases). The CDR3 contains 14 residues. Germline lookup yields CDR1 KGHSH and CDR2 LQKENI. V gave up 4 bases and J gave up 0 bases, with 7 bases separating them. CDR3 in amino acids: CASSRGDSGNTIYF. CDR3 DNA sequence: TGTGCCAGCTCACGGGGGGACTCTGGAAACACCATATATTTT. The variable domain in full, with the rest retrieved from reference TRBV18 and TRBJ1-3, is NAGVMQNPRHLVRRRGQEARLRCSPMKGHSHVYWYRQLPEEGLKFMVYLQKENIIDESGMPKERFSAEFPKEGPSILRIQQVVRGDSAAYFCASSRGDSGNTIYFGEGSWLTVV.

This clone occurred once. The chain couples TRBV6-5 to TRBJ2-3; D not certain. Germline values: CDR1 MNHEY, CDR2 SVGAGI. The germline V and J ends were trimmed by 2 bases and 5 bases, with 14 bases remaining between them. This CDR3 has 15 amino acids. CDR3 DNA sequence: TGTGCCAGCAGTTACGGAACATCCTTCGGAGATACGCAGTATTTT. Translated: CASSYGTSFGDTQYF.

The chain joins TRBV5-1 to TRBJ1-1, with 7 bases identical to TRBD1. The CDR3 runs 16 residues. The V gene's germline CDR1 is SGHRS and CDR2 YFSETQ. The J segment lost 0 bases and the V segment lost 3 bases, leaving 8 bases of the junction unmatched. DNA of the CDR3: TGCGCCAGCAGCTCCCAGCCGGGACAGATGAACACTGAAGCTTTCTTT. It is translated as CASSSQPGQMNTEAFF.

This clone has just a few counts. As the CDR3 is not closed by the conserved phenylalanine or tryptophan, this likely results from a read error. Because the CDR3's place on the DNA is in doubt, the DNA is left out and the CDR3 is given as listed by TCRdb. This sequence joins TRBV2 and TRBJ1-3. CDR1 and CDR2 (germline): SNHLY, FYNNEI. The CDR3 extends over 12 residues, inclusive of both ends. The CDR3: CASSDDGGPIAL.

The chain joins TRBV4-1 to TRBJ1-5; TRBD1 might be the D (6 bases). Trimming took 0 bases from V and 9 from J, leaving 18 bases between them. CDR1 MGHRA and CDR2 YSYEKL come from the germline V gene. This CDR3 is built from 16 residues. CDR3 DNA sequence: TGCGCCAGCAGCCAAGATAGACAGGTTTCTCAGCGGCCCCAGCATTTT. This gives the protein CASSQDRQVSQRPQHF.

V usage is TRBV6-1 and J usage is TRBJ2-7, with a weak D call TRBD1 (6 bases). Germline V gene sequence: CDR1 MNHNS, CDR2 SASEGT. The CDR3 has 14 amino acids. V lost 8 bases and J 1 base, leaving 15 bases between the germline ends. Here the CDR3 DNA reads TGTGCCAGCGAGTCGGGGACATCTTCCTACGAGCAGTACTTC. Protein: CASESGTSSYEQYF.

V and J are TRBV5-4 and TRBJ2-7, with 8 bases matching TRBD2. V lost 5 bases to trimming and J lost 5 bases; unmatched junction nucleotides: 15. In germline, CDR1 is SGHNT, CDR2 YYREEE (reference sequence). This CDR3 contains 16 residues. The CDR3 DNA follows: TGTGCCAGCAGGGACCAACGAAGCGGGAGCGGGGACGAGCAGTACTTC. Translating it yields CASRDQRSGSGDEQYF.

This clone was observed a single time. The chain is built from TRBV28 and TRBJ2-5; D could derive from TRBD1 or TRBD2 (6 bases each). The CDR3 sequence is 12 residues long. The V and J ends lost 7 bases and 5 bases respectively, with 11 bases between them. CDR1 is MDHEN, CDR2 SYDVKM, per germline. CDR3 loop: CASTGEAETQYF. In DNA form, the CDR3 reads TGTGCCAGCACAGGGGAGGCGGAGACCCAGTACTTC. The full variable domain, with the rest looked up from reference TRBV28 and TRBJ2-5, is DVKVTQSSRYLVKRTGEKVFLECVQDMDHENMFWYRQDPGLGLRLIYFSYDVKMKEKGDIPEGYSVSREKKERFSLILESASTNQTSMYLCASTGEAETQYFGPGTRLLVL.

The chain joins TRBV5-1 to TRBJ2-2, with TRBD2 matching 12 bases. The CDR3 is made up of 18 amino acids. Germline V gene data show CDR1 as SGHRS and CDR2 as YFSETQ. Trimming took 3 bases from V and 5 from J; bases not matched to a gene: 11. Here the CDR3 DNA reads TGCGCCAGCAGCTGGCTAGCGGGAGGGCCCTCGTGGACCGGGGAGCTGTTTTTT. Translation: CASSWLAGGPSWTGELFF.

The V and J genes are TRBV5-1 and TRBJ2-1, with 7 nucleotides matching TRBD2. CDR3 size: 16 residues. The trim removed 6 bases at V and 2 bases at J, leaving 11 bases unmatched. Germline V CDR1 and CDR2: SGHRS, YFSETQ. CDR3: CASTLSAGATYNEQFF. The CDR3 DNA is TGCGCCAGCACCCTCTCTGCGGGAGCCACCTACAATGAGCAGTTCTTC.

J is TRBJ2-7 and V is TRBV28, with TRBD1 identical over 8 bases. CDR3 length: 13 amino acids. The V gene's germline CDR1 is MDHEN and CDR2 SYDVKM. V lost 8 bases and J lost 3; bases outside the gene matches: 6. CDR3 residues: CASLTGGRYEQYF. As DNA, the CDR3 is TGTGCCAGCCTTACAGGGGGTCGCTACGAGCAGTACTTC.

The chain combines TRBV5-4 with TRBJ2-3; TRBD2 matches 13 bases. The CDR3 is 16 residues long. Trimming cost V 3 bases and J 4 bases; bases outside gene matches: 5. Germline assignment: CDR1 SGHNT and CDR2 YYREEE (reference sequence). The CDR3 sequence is CASSYGTSGTADTQYF. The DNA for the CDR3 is TGTGCCAGCAGCTATGGGACTAGCGGGACTGCAGATACGCAGTATTTT.

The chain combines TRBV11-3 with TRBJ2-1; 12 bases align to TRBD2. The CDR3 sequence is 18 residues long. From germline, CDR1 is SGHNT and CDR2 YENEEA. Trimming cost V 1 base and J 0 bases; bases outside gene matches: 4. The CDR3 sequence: CASSLVTTSGSSYNEQFF. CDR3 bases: TGTGCCAGCAGCTTAGTGACGACTAGCGGGAGCTCCTACAATGAGCAGTTCTTC. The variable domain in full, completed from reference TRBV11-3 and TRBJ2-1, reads EAGVVQSPRYKIIEKKQPVAFWCNPISGHNTLYWYLQNLGQGPELLIRYENEEAVDDSQLPKDRFSAERLKGVDSTLKIQPAELGDSAVYLCASSLVTTSGSSYNEQFFGPGTRLTVL.

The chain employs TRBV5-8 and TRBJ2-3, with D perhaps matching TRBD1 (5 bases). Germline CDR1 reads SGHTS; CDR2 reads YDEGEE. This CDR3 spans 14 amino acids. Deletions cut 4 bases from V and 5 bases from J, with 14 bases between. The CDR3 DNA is TGTGCCAGCAGCCAACAGATGGGGCTAGATACGCAGTATTTT. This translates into CASSQQMGLDTQYF.

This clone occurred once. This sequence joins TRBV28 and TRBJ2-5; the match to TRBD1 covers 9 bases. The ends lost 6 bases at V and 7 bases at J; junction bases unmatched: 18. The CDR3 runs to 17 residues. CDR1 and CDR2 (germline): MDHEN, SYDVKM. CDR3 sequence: CASSPNYRTGVVLTQYF. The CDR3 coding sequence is TGTGCCAGCAGCCCCAATTATCGGACAGGGGTGGTATTGACCCAGTACTTC.

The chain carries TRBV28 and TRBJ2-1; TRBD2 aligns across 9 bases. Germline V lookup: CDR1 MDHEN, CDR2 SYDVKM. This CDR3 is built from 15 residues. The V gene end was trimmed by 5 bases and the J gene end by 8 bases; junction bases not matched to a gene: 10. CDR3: CASSPWAVAGDEQFF. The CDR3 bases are TGTGCCAGCAGTCCCTGGGCGGTAGCGGGAGATGAGCAGTTCTTC.

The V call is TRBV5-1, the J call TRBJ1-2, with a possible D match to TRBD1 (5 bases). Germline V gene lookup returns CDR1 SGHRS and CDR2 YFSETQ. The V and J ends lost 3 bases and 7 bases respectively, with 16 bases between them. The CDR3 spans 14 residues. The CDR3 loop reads CASSSNRDRAGYTF. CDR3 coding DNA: TGCGCCAGCAGCTCCAACCGGGACCGTGCTGGCTACACCTTC.